These 9 T cell receptor beta chains share one sample of origin, sequenced in a study of shared clonotypes between healthy human individuals. TCRdb's copy holds only in-frame clones and misses some; the assay was immunoSEQ multiplex PCR. The data contain some 2,400,000 clones, approximately 96% of them singletons. Specimen: naive CD4+ T cells sorted from blood. Indicated subset: CD45RA+ positively selected. All receptors come from a man aged 18 to 30 in good health.

Details on this clone: Different DNA sequences within this sample yield the same CDR3. The chain couples TRBV5-6 to TRBJ2-3; 7 positions agree with TRBD1. This CDR3 is built from 13 residues. Trimming took 3 bases from V and 6 from J; bases not matched to a gene: 4. From germline, CDR1 is SGHDT and CDR2 YYEEEE. The CDR3 region is CASSSGTADTQYF. In DNA, the CDR3 is TGTGCCAGCAGCTCAGGGACAGCGGATACGCAGTATTTT.

V is TRBV7-2 and J is TRBJ2-3; weak D call: TRBD2 (6 bases). CDR1 and CDR2 from the germline V gene are SGHTA and FQGNSA. The CDR3 totals 16 residues. The ends were cut back, 6 bases at V and 4 bases at J, with 20 bases in the middle. The DNA for the CDR3 is TGTGCCAGCAGGCCCTATAGCGGAAGAGGGGCAGATACGCAGTATTTT. Translated: CASRPYSGRGADTQYF.

The J gene is TRBJ2-5, the V gene TRBV30; D ambiguous. The germline V gene encodes CDR1 GTSNPN and CDR2 SVGIG (reference sequence). The CDR3 runs to 11 residues. Trimming pared 6 bases from V and 4 bases from J, leaving 9 bases between. The CDR3 DNA follows: TGTGCCTGCACCGTACGAGAGACCCAGTACTTC. Amino acids: CACTVRETQYF.

This chain connects TRBV7-3 to TRBJ1-1; TRBD1 matches at 10 bases. Germline V gene sequence: CDR1 SGHTA, CDR2 FQGTGA. After removal of 5 bases from V and 6 bases from J, the junction contained 6 bases not matched to a gene. The CDR3 is 14 residues long. In nucleotides, the CDR3 is TGTGCCAGCAGCCTATTAGGACAGGGGGCTGAAGCTTTCTTT. This translates into CASSLLGQGAEAFF.

This chain connects TRBV2 to TRBJ1-6; D not certain. CDR1 is SNHLY and CDR2 is FYNNEI in the germline V gene. The CDR3 loop spans 15 amino acids. The V gene lost 4 bases and the J gene lost 9 bases, with 16 bases spanning the gap. The CDR3 DNA reads TGTGCCAGCAGTGCAGGACCGTTAAAAGGTTCACCCCTCCACTTT. It codes for CASSAGPLKGSPLHF.

A word on this clone: The sample contains more than one DNA sequence encoding this CDR3. The gene calls are TRBV5-1 and TRBJ2-3, with TRBD2 matching over 7 bases. There are 14 residues in the CDR3. Germline V gene data show CDR1 as SGHRS and CDR2 as YFSETQ. The J segment lost 4 bases and the V segment lost 1 base, leaving 3 bases of the junction unmatched. CDR3 sequence (DNA): TGCGCCAGCAGCTTGCCAAGCGGGGCAGATACGCAGTATTTT. This encodes CASSLPSGADTQYF.

V gene TRBV5-6 combines with J gene TRBJ2-7; D ambiguous. Trimming stripped 2 bases from V and 0 bases from J, with 9 bases between. The CDR3 consists of 14 residues. Germline V lookup: CDR1 SGHDT, CDR2 YYEEEE. The CDR3 DNA follows: TGTGCCAGCAGCTTAGTTTCCAGCTCCTACGAGCAGTACTTC. It translates to CASSLVSSSYEQYF.

This rearrangement joins TRBV11-2 to TRBJ2-7; tentative D call: TRBD2 (6 bases). Germline CDR1 SGHAT, CDR2 FQNNGV. V was pared by 6 bases and J by 2 bases, with 14 bases between. The length of the CDR3 is 14 residues. The CDR3 here is CASSPGPGAYEQYF. The CDR3 DNA sequence: TGTGCCAGCAGTCCAGGCCCGGGGGCCTACGAGCAGTACTTC. The entire variable domain, with the rest obtained from reference TRBV11-2 and TRBJ2-7, is as follows: EAGVAQSPRYKIIEKRQSVAFWCNPISGHATLYWYQQILGQGPKLLIQFQNNGVVDDSQLPKDRFSAERLKGVDSTLKIQPAKLEDSAVYLCASSPGPGAYEQYFGPGTRLTVT.

The rearrangement joins TRBV5-1 to TRBJ2-3; D is unresolved. The CDR3 covers 20 residues. In germline, CDR1 is SGHRS, CDR2 YFSETQ. The ends were cut back, 4 bases at V and 0 bases at J, with 27 bases in the middle. CDR3 coding DNA: TGCGCCAGCAGCCCACGCCGAACTTTTCCTACACTTTATAGCACAGATACGCAGTATTTT. It yields the protein CASSPRRTFPTLYSTDTQYF.